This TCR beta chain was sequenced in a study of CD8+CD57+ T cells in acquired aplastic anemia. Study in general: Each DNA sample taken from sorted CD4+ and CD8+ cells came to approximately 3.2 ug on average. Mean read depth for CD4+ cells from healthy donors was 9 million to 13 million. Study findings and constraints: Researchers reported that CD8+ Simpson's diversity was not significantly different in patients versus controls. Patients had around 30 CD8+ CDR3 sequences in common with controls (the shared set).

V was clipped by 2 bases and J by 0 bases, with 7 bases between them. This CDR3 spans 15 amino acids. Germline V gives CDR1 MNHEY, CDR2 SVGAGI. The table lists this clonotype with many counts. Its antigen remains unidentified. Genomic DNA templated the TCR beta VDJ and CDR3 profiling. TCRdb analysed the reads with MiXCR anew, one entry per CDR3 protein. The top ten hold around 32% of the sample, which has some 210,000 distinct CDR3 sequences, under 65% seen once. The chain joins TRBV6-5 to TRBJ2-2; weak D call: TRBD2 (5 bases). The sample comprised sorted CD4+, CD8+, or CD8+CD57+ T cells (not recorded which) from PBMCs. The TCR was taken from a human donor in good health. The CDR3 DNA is TGTGCCAGCAGTTACGACGGGACGAACACCGGGGAGCTGTTTTTT. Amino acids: CASSYDGTNTGELFF.